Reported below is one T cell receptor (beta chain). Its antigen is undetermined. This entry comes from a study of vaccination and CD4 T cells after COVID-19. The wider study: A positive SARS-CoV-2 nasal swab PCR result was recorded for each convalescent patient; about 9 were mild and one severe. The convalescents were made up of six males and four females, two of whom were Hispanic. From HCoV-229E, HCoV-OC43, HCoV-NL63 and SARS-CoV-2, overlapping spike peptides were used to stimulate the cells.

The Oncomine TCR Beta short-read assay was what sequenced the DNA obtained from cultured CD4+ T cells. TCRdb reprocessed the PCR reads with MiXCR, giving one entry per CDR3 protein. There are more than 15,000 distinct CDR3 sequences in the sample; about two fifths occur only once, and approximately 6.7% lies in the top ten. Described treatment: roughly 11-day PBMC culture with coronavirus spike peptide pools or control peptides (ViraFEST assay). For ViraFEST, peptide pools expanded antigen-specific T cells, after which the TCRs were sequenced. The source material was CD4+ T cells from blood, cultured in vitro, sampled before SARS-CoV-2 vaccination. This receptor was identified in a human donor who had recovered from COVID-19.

Written as DNA, the CDR3 is TGTGCCAGTAGTGTTTCAGGGAGCAATCAGCCCCAGCATTTT. Amino acids: CASSVSGSNQPQHF. This chain links TRBV19 with TRBJ1-5, with TRBD1 as a possible D gene (5 bases). Germline V gene data show CDR1 as LNHDA and CDR2 as SQIVND (reference sequence). V lost 5 bases and J 1 base, leaving 9 bases between the germline ends. The CDR3 is 14 residues long.